Sequencing of this T cell receptor beta chain was carried out in a study of blood T cell repertoires in COVID-19. Looking at the study overall: Researchers got acute and convalescent COVID-19 samples from the United States, Italy and Spain.

Generated by immunoSEQ multiplex PCR, the TCRdb table keeps only in-frame clones and is missing some. The repertoire includes about 170,000 clones, 70% to 90% of them detected once, and around 0.77% sits in the top ten. V lost 4 bases to trimming and J lost 1 base, with 6 bases between them. The CDR3 is 13 residues long. Germline V gene sequence: CDR1 MRHNA, CDR2 SNTAGT. In terms of age and location, participants ranged from roughly 18 to 95 years and lived in about 25 US areas. Participants were placed into cohorts based on the clinical history they reported. Material: PBMCs or T cells enriched from blood (not recorded which). The chain recombines TRBV6-4 with TRBJ2-3, with D possibly matching TRBD1 (6 bases). The sequence was obtained from a young woman who had recovered from COVID-19. The CDR3 reads CASSGQGTDTQYF. The CDR3 coding sequence is TGTGCCAGCAGTGGACAGGGCACAGATACGCAGTATTTT.